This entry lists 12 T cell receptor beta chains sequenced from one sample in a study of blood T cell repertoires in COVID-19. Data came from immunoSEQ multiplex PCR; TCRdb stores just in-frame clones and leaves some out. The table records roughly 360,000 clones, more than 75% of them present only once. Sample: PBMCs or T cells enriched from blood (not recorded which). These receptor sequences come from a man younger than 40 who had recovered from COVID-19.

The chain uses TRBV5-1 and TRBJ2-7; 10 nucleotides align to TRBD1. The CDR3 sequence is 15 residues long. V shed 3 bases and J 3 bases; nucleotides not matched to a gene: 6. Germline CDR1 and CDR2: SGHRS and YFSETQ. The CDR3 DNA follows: TGCGCCAGCAGCTATGGGACAGGGGTGGGCTACGAGCAGTACTTC. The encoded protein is CASSYGTGVGYEQYF.

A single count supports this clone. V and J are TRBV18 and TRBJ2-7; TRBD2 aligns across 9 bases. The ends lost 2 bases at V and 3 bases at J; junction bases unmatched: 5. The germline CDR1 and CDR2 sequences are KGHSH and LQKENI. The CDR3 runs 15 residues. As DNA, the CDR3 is TGTGCCAGCTCACCAGGGGGGACTAGCTTCTACGAGCAGTACTTC. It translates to CASSPGGTSFYEQYF. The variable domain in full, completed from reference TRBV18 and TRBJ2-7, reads NAGVMQNPRHLVRRRGQEARLRCSPMKGHSHVYWYRQLPEEGLKFMVYLQKENIIDESGMPKERFSAEFPKEGPSILRIQQVVRGDSAAYFCASSPGGTSFYEQYFGPGTRLTVT.

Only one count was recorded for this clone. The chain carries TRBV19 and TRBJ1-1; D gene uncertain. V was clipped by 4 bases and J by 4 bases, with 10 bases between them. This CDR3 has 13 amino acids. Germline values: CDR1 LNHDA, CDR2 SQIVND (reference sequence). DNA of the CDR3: TGTGCCAGTAGTAACCCTCCGGGCACTGAAGCTTTCTTT. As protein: CASSNPPGTEAFF.

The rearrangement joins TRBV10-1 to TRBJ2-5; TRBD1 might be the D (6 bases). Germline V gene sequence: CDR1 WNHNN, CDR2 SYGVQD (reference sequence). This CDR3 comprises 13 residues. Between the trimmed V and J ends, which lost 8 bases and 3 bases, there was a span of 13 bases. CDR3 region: CASSGTLEETQYF. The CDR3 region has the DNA TGCGCCAGCTCCGGGACACTGGAAGAGACCCAGTACTTC.

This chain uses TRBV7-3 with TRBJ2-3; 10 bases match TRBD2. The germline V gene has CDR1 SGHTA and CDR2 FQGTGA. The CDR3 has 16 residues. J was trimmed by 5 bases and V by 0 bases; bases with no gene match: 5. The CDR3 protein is CASSLTRVAGGDTQYF. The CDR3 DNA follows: TGTGCCAGCAGCTTAACGAGGGTAGCGGGGGGAGATACGCAGTATTTT.

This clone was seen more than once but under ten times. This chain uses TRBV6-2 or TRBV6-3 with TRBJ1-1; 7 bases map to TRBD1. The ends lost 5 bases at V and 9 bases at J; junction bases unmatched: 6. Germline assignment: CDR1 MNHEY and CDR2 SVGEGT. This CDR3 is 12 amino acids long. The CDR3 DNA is TGTGCCAGCAGTACAGGGGCCCTACAAGCTTTCTTT. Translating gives CASSTGALQAFF.

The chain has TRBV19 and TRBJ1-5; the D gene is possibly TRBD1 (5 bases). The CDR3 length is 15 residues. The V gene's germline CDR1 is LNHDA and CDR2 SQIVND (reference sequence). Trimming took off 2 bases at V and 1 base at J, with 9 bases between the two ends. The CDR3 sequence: CASSIWGGSNQPQHF. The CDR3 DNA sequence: TGTGCCAGTAGTATATGGGGGGGGAGCAATCAGCCCCAGCATTTT.

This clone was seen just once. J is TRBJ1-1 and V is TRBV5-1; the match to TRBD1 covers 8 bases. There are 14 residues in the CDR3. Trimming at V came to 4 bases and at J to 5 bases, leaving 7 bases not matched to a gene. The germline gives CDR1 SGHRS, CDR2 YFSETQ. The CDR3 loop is CASSVRTGRTEAFF. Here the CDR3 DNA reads TGCGCCAGCAGCGTACGGACAGGGAGGACTGAAGCTTTCTTT.

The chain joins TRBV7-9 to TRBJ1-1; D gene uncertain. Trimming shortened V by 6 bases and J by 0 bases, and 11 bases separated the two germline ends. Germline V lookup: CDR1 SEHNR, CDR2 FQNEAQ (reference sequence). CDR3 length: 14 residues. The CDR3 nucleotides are TGTGCCAGCAGTCAGTCAGGCATGAACACTGAAGCTTTCTTT. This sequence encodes CASSQSGMNTEAFF. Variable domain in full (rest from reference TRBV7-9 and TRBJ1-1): DTGVSQNPRHKITKRGQNVTFRCDPISEHNRLYWYRQTLGQGPEFLTYFQNEAQLEKSRLLSDRFSAERPKGSFSTLEIQRTEQGDSAMYLCASSQSGMNTEAFFGQGTRLTVV.

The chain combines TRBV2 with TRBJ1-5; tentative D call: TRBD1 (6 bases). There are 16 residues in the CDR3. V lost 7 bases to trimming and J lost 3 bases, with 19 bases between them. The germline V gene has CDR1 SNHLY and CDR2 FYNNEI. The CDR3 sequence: CASTEGGPFNNQPQHF. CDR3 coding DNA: TGTGCCAGCACCGAGGGGGGGCCCTTTAACAATCAGCCCCAGCATTTT.

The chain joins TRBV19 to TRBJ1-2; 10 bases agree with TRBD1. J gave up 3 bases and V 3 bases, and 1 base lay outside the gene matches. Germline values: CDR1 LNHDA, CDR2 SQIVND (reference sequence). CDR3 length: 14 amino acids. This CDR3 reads CASSMTGGDYGYTF. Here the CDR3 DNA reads TGTGCCAGTAGTATGACAGGGGGCGACTATGGCTACACCTTC.

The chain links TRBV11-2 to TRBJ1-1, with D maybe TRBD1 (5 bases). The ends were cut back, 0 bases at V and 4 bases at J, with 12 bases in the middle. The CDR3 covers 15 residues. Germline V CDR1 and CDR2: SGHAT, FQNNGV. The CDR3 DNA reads TGTGCCAGCAGCTTAGATCCCGGGGGTGGCACTGAAGCTTTCTTT. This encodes CASSLDPGGGTEAFF.